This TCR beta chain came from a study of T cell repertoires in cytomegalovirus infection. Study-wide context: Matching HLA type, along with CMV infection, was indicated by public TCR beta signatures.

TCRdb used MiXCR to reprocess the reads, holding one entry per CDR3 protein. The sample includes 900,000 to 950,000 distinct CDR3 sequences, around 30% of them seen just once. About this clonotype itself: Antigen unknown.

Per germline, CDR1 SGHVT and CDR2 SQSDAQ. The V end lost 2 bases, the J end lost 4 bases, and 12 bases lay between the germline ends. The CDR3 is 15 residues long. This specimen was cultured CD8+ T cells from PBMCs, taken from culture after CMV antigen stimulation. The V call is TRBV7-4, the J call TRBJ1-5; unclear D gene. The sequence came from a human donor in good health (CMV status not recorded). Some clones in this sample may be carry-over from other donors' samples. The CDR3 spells CASSLSLGANQPQHF. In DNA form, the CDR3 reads TGTGCCAGCAGCTTATCCCTCGGTGCAAATCAGCCCCAGCATTTT.